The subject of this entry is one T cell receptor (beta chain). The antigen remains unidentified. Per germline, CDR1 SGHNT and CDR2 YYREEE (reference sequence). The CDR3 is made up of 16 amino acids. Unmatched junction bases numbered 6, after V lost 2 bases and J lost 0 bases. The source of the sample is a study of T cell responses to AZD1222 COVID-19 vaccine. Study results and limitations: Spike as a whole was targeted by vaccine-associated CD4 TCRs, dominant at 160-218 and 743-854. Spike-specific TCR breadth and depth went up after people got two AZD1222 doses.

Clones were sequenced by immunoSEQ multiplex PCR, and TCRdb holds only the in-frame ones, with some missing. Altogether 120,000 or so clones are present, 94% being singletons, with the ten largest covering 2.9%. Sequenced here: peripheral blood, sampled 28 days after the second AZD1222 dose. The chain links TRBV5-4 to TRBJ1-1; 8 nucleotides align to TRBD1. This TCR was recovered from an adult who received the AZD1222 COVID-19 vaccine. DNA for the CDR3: TGTGCCAGCAGCTTCCCAGGGGGCCTCATGAACACTGAAGCTTTCTTT. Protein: CASSFPGGLMNTEAFF.